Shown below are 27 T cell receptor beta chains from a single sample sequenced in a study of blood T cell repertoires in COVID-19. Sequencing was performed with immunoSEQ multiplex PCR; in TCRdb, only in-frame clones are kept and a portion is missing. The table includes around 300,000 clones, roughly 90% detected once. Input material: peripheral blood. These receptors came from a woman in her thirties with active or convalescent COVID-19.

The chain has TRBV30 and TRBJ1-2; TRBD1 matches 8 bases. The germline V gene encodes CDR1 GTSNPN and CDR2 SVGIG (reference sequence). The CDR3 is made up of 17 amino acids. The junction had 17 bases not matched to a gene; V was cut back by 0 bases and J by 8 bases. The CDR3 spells CAWSVRGTGHLLRGYTF. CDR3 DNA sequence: TGTGCCTGGAGTGTACGAGGGACAGGACACCTATTGCGAGGCTACACCTTC.

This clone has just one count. CDR3 amino acids: CASSNRGTEAFF. The CDR3 bases are TGTGCCAGTAGTAACAGGGGCACTGAAGCTTTCTTT. The chain combines TRBV19 with TRBJ1-1, with 7 bases aligning to TRBD1. This CDR3 region has 12 residues. The trim removed 4 bases at V and 4 bases at J, leaving 0 bases unmatched. Looked up from germline, CDR1 is LNHDA and CDR2 is SQIVND (reference sequence).

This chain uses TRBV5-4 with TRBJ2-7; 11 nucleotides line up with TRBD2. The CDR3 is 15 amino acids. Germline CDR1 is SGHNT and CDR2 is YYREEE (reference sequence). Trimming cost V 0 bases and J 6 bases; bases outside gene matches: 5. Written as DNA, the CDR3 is TGTGCCAGCAGCTTGGATAGCGGGGGGGCGAGCGAGCAGTACTTC. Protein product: CASSLDSGGASEQYF.

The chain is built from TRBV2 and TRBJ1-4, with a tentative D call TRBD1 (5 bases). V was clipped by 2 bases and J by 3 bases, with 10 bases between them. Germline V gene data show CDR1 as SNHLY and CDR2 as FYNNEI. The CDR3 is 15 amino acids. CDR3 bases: TGTGCCAGCAGTGAATACAGGAGCCCTAATGAAAAACTGTTTTTT. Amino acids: CASSEYRSPNEKLFF.

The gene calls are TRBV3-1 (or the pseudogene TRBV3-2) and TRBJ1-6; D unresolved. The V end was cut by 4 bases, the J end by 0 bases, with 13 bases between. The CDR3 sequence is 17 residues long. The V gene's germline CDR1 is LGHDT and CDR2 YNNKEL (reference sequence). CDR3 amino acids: CASSPPSGSSYNSPLHF. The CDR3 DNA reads TGTGCCAGCAGCCCCCCCTCAGGAAGCTCCTATAATTCACCCCTCCACTTT.

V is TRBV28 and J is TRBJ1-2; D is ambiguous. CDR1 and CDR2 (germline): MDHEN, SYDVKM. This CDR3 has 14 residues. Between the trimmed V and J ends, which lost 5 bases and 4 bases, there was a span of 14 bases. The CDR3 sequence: CASSPREAGYGYTF. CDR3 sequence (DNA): TGTGCCAGCAGTCCTCGGGAAGCGGGCTATGGCTACACCTTC.

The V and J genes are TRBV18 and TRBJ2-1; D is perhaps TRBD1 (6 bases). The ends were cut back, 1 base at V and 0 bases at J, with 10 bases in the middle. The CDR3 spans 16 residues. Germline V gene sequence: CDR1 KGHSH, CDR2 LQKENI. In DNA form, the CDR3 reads TGTGCCAGCTCACCACGCACAGGGAGCTCCTACAATGAGCAGTTCTTC. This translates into CASSPRTGSSYNEQFF.

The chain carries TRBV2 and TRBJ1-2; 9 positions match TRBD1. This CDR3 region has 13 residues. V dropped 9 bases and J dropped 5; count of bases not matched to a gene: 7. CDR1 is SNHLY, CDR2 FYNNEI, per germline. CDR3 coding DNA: TGTGCCAGTACGGGACAGGGTCGGTATGGCTACACCTTC. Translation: CASTGQGRYGYTF.

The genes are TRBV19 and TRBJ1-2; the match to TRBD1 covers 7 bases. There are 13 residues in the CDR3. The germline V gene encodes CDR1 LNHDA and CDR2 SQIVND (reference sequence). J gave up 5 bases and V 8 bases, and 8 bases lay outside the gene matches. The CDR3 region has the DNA TGTGCCAGTCTTACAAGGGACAGATATGGCTACACCTTC. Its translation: CASLTRDRYGYTF.

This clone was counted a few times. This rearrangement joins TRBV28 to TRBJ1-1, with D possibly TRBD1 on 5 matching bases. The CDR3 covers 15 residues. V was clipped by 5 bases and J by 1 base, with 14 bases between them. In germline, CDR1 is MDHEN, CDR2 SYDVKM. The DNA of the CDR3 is TGTGCCAGCAGTCCCGGGGACTCCTCGAACACTGAAGCTTTCTTT. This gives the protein CASSPGDSSNTEAFF.

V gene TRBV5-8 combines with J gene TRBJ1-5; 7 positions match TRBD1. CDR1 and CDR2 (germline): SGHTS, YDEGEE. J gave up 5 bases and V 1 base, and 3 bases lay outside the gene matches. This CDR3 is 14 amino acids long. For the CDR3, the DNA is TGTGCCAGCAGCTTGACAGGGGAGGATCAGCCCCAGCATTTT. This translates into CASSLTGEDQPQHF. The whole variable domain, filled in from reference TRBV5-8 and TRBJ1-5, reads EAGVTQSPTHLIKTRGQQATLRCSPISGHTSVYWYQQALGLGLQFLLWYDEGEERNRGNFPPRFSGRQFPNYSSELNVNALELEDSALYLCASSLTGEDQPQHFGDGTRLSIL.

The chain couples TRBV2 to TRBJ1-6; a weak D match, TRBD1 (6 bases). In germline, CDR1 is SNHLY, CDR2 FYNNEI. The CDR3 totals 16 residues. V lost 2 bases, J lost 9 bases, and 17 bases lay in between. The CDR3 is CASSEYWGHGGSPLHF. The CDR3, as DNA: TGTGCCAGCAGTGAATATTGGGGGCACGGTGGTTCACCCCTCCACTTT.

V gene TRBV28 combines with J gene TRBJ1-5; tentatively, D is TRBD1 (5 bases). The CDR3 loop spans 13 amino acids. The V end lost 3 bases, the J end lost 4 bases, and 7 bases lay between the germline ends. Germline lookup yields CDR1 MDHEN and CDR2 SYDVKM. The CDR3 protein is CASSFQGNQPQHF. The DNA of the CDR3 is TGTGCCAGCAGTTTTCAGGGAAATCAGCCCCAGCATTTT.

As DNA, the CDR3 is TGTGCCAGCAGCTTAGTGGGGACAACCAATCAGCCCCAGCATTTT. As protein: CASSLVGTTNQPQHF. The rearrangement uses TRBV7-9 and TRBJ1-5; the D gene is possibly TRBD1 (6 bases). With 1 base removed from V and 3 bases from J, the gap between germline ends came to 10 bases. The CDR3 contains 15 residues. Germline V CDR1 and CDR2: SEHNR, FQNEAQ (reference sequence). Supplemented by reference TRBV7-9 and TRBJ1-5, the full variable domain reads DTGVSQNPRHKITKRGQNVTFRCDPISEHNRLYWYRQTLGQGPEFLTYFQNEAQLEKSRLLSDRFSAERPKGSFSTLEIQRTEQGDSAMYLCASSLVGTTNQPQHFGDGTRLSIL.

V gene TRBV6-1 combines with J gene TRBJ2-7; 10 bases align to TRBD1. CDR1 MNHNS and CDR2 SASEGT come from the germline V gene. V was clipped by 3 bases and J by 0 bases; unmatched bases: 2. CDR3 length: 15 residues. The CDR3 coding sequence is TGTGCCAGCAGTGAGACAGGGGGCTTCTCCTACGAGCAGTACTTC. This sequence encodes CASSETGGFSYEQYF.

The CDR3 region has the DNA TGTGCCAGCACTCGGGACAGGAGCTACGAGCAGTACTTC. This encodes CASTRDRSYEQYF. The chain recombines TRBV2 with TRBJ2-7; 8 bases align to TRBD1. Germline CDR1 reads SNHLY; CDR2 reads FYNNEI. V was pared by 7 bases and J by 3 bases, with 5 bases of the junction left unmatched. CDR3 size: 13 residues.

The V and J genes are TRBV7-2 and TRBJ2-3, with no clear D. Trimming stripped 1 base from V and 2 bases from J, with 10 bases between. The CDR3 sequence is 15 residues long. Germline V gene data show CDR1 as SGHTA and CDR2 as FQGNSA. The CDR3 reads CASSLERSYTDTQYF. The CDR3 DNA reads TGTGCCAGCAGCTTAGAACGGTCTTACACAGATACGCAGTATTTT.

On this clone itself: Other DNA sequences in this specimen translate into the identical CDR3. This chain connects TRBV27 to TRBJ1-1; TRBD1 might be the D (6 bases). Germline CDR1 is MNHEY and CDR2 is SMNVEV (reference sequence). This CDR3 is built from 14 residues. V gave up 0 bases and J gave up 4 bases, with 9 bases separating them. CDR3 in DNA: TGTGCCAGCAGTTTATCAAGGGGGAGCACTGAAGCTTTCTTT. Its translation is CASSLSRGSTEAFF.

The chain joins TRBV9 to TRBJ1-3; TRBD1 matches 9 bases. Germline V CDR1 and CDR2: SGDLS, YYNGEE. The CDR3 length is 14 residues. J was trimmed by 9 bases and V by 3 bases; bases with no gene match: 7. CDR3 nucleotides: TGTGCCAGCAGCGGGGGACAGGGACAAGGCACCATATATTTT. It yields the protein CASSGGQGQGTIYF.

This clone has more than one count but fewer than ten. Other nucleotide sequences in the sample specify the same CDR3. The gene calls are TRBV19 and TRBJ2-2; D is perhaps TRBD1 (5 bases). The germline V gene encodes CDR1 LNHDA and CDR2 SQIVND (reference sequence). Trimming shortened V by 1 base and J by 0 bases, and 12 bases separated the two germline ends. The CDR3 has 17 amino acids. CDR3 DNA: TGTGCCAGTAGTATAGGGGGTCAGGGAACGAACACCGGGGAGCTGTTTTTT. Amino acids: CASSIGGQGTNTGELFF. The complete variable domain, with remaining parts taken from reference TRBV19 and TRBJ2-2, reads DGGITQSPKYLFRKEGQNVTLSCEQNLNHDAMYWYRQDPGQGLRLIYYSQIVNDFQKGDIAEGYSVSREKKESFPLTVTSAQKNPTAFYLCASSIGGQGTNTGELFFGEGSRLTVL.

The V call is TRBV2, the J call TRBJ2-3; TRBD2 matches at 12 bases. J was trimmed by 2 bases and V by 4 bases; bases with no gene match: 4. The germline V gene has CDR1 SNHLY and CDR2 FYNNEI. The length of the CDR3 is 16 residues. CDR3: CASSGTSGVTTDTQYF. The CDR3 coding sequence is TGTGCCAGCAGTGGGACTAGCGGGGTGACCACAGATACGCAGTATTTT.

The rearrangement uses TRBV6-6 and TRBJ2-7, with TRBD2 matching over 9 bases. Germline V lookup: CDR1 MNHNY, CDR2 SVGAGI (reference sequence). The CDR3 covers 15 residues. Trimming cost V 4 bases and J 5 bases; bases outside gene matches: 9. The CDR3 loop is CASSSLAGIRDEQYF. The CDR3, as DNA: TGTGCCAGCAGTTCCCTAGCGGGGATAAGGGACGAGCAGTACTTC.

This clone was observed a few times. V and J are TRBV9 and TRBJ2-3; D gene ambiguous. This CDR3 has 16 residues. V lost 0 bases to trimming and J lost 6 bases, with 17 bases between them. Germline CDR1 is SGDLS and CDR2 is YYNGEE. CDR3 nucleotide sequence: TGTGCCAGCAGCGTAGCGGCGGCCCTTAGATCGGATACGCAGTATTTT. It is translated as CASSVAAALRSDTQYF.

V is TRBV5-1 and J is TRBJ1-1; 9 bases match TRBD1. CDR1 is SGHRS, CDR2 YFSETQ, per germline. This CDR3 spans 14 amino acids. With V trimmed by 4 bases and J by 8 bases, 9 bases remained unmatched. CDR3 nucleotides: TGCGCCAGCAGCCCATTACAGGGGGCATCAGAAGCTTTCTTT. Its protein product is CASSPLQGASEAFF.

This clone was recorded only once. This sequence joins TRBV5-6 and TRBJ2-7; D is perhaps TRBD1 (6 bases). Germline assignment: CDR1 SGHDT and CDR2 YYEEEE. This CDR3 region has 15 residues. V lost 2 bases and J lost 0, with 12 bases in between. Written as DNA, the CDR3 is TGTGCCAGCAGCTTTAGTCAGGGGCACTCCTACGAGCAGTACTTC. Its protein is CASSFSQGHSYEQYF.

The CDR3 spells CASSQDPGETQYF. The CDR3, as DNA: TGTGCCAGCAGCCAAGACCCGGGAGAGACCCAGTACTTC. The chain combines TRBV4-2 with TRBJ2-5; D remains ambiguous. This CDR3 has 13 amino acids. Trimming took 0 bases from V and 4 from J, leaving 6 bases between them. Germline V gene sequence: CDR1 LGHNA, CDR2 YNFKEQ.

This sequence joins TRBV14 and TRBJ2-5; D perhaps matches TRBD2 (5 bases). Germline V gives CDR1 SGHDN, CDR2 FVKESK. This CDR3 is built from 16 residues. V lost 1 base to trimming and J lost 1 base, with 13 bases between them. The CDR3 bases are TGTGCCAGCAGCCAAGGGATTGGGCGGGCCCAAGAGACCCAGTACTTC. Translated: CASSQGIGRAQETQYF. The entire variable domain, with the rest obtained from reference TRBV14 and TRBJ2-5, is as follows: EAGVTQFPSHSVIEKGQTVTLRCDPISGHDNLYWYRRVMGKEIKFLLHFVKESKQDESGMPNNRFLAERTGGTYSTLKVQPAELEDSGVYFCASSQGIGRAQETQYFGPGTRLLVL.